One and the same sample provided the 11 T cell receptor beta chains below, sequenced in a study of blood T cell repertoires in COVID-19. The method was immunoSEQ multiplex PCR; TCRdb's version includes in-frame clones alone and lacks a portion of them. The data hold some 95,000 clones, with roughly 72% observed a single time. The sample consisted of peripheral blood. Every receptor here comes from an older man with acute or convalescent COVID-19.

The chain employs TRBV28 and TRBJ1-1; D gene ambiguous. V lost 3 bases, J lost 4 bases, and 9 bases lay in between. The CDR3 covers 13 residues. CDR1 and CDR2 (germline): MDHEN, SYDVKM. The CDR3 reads CASSLNIRTEAFF. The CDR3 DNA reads TGTGCCAGCAGTTTGAACATTCGCACTGAAGCTTTCTTT.

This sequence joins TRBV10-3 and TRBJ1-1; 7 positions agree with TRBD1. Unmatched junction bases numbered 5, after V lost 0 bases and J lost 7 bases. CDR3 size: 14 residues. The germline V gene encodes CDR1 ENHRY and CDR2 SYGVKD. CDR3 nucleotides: TGTGCCATCAGTGAGTCACAAGGGGGCGGTGAAGCTTTCTTT. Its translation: CAISESQGGGEAFF.

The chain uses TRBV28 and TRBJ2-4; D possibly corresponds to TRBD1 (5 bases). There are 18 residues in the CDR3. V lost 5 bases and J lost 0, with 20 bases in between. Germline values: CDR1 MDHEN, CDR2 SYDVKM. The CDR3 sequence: CASSLQGTTKLAKNIQYF. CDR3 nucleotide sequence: TGTGCCAGCAGTCTCCAGGGAACCACCAAATTAGCCAAAAACATTCAGTACTTC.

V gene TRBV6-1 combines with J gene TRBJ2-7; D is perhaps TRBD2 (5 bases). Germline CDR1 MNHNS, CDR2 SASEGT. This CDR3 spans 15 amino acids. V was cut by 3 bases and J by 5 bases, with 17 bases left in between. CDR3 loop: CASSDPTGKKDEQYF. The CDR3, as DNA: TGTGCCAGCAGTGACCCGACGGGGAAAAAGGACGAGCAGTACTTC.

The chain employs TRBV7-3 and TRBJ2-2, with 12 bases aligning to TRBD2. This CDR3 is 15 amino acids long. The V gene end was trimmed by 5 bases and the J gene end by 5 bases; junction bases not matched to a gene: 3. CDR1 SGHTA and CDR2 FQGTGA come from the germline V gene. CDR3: CASSTGTSGTGELFF. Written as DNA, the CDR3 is TGTGCCAGCAGCACCGGGACTAGCGGGACCGGGGAGCTGTTTTTT.

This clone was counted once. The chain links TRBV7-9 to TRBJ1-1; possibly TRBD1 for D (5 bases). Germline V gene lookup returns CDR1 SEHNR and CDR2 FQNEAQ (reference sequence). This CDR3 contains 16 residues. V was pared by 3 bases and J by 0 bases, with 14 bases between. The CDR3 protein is CASSFWTRSLNTEAFF. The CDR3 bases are TGTGCCAGCAGCTTTTGGACAAGAAGTTTGAACACTGAAGCTTTCTTT.

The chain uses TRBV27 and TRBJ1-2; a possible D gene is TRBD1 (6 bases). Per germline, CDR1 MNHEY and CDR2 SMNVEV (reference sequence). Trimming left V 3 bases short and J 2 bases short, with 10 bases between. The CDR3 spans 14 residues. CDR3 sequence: CASSFQGQNYGYTF. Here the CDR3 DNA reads TGTGCCAGCAGTTTCCAGGGGCAAAACTATGGCTACACCTTC.

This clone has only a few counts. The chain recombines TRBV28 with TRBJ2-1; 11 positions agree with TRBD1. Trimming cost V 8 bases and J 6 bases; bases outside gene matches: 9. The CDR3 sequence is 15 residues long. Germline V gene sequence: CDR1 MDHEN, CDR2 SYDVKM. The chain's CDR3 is CASGETGTGGNEQFF. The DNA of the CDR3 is TGTGCCAGCGGGGAAACCGGGACAGGGGGCAATGAGCAGTTCTTC.

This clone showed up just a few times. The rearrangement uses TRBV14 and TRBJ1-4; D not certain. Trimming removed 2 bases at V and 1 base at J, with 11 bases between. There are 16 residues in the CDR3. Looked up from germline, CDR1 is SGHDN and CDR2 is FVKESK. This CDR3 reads CASSQPAQRTNEKLFF. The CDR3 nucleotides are TGTGCCAGCAGCCAACCTGCACAGAGAACTAATGAAAAACTGTTTTTT.

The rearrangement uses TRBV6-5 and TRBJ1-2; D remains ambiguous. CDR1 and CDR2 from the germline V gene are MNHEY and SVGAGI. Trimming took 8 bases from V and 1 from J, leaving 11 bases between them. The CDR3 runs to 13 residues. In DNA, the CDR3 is TGTGCCAGCGTGGGCAGAAATAACTATGGCTACACCTTC. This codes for CASVGRNNYGYTF.

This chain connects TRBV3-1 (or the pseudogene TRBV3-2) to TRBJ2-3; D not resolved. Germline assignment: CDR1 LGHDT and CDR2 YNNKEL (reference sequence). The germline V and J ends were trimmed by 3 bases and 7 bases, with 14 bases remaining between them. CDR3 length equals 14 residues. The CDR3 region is CASSHGPSPHTQYF. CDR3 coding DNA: TGTGCCAGCAGCCATGGGCCATCCCCTCATACGCAGTATTTT.